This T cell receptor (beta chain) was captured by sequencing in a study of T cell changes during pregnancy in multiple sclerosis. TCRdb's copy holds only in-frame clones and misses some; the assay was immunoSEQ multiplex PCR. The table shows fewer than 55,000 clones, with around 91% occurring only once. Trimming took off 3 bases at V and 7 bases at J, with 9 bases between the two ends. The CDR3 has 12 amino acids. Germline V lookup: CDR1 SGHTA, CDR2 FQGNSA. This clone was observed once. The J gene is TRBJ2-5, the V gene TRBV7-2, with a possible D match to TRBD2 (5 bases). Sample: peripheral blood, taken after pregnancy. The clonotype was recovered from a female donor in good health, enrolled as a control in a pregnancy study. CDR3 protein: CASSLQEGTQYF. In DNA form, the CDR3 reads TGTGCCAGCAGCTTGCAAGAGGGGACCCAGTACTTC. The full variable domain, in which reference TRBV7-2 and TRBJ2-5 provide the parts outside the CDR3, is GAGVSQSPSNKVTEKGKDVELRCDPISGHTALYWYRQSLGQGLEFLIYFQGNSAPDKSGLPSDRFSAERTGGSVSTLTIQRTQQEDSAVYLCASSLQEGTQYFGPGTRLLVL.